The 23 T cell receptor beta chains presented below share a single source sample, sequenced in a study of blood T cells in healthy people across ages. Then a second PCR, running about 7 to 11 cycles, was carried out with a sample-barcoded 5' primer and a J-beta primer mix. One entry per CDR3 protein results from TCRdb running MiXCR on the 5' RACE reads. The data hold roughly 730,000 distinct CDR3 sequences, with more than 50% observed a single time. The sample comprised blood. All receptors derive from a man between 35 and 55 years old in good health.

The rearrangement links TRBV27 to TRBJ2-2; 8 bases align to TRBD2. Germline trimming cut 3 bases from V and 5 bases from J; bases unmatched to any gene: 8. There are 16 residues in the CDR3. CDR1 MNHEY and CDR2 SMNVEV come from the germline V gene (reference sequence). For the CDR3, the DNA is TGTGCCAGCAGTTTTTCAGCGGGGGAGTTTACCGGGGAGCTGTTTTTT. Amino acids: CASSFSAGEFTGELFF.

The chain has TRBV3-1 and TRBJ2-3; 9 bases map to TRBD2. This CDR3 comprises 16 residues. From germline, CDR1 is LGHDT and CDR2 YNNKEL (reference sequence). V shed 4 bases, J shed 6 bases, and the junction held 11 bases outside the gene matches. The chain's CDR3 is CASSPSGVLFPDTQYF. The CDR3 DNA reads TGTGCCAGCAGCCCTAGCGGGGTGCTCTTTCCGGATACGCAGTATTTT.

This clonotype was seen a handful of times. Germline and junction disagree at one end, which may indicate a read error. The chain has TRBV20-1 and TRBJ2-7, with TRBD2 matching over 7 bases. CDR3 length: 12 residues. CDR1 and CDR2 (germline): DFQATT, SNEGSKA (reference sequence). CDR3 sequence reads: CSSSGTTYEQYF. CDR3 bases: TGCAGTTCTAGCGGCACGACCTACGAGCAGTACTTC.

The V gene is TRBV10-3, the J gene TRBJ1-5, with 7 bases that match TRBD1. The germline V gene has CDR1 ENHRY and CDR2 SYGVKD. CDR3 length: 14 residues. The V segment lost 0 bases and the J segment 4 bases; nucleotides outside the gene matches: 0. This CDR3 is CAISESTGNQPQHF. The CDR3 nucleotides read TGTGCCATCAGTGAGTCGACAGGGAATCAGCCCCAGCATTTT.

CDR3 sequence: CASSSGVSADTQYF. The CDR3 DNA follows: TGTGCCAGCAGCTCCGGAGTAAGCGCAGATACGCAGTATTTT. The V gene is TRBV7-2, the J gene TRBJ2-3; D unresolved. The V end was cut by 4 bases, the J end by 4 bases, with 12 bases between. The CDR3 runs to 14 residues. Germline loops: CDR1 SGHTA, CDR2 FQGNSA.

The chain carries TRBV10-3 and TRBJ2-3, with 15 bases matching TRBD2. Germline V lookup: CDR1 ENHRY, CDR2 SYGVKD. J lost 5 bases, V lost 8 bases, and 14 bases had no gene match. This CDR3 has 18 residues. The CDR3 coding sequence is TGTGCCATCTTACGGACCACGGGACTAGCGGGAGGTAAAGATACGCAGTATTTT. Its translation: CAILRTTGLAGGKDTQYF.

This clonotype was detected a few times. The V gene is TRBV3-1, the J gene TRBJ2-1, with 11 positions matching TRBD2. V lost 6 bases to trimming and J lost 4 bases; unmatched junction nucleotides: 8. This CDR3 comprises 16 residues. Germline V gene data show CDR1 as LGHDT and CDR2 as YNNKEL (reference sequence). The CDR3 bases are TGTGCCAGCAGATCGACTAGCGGGGAGCGGTACAATGAGCAGTTCTTC. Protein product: CASRSTSGERYNEQFF.

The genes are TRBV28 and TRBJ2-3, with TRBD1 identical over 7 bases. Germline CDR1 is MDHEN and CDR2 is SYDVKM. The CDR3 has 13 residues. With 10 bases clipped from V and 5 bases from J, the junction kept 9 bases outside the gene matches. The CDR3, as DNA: TGTGCCACCGAACAGGGGTGGAAAGATACGCAGTATTTT. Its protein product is CATEQGWKDTQYF.

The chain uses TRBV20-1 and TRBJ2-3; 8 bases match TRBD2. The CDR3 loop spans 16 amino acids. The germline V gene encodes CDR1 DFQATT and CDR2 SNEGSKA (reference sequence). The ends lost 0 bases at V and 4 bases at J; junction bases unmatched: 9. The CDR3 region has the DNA TGCAGTGCTAGAGATTCCGCGGGGGGATTTCCAGATACGCAGTATTTT. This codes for CSARDSAGGFPDTQYF.

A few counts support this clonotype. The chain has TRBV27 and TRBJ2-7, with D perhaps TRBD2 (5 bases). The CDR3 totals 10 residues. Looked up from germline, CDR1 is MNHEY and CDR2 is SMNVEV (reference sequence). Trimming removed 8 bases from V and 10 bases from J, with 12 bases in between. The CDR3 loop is CASGWTSQYF. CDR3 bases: TGTGCCAGCGGATGGACTTCCCAGTACTTC.

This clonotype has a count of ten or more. DNA of the CDR3: TGTGCCAGCAGTTCCATGATTTGGGGTCTAGCCAAAAACATTCAGTACTTC. Translating it yields CASSSMIWGLAKNIQYF. This rearrangement joins TRBV28 to TRBJ2-4; D is unresolved. Trimming pared 4 bases from V and 0 bases from J, leaving 16 bases between. The germline V gene encodes CDR1 MDHEN and CDR2 SYDVKM. The CDR3 totals 17 residues.

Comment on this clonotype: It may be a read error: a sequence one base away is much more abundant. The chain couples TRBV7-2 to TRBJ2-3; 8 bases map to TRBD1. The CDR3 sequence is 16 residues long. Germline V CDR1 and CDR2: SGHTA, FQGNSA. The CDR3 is CAGSFSGTGLTDTQYF. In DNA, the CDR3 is TGTGCCGGCAGCTTTTCCGGGACAGGCCTCACAGATACGCAGTATTTT.

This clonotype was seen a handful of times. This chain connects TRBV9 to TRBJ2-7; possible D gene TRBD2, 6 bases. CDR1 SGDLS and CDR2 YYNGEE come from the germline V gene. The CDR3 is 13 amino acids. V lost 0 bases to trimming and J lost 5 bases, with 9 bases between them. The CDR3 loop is CASSVAEGNEQYF. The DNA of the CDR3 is TGTGCCAGCAGCGTAGCGGAGGGGAACGAGCAGTACTTC.

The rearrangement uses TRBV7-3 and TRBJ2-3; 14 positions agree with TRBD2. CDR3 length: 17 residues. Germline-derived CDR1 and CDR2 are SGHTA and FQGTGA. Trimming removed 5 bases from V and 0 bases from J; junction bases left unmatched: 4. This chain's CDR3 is CASSPRTSGRSTDTQYF. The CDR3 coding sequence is TGTGCCAGCAGCCCCAGGACTAGCGGGAGGAGCACAGATACGCAGTATTTT.

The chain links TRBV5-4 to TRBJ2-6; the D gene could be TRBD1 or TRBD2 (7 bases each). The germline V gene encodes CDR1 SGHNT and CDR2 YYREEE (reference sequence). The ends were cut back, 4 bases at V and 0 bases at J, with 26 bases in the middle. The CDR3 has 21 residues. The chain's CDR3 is CASSPIWGGQLGASGANVLTF. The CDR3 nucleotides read TGTGCCAGCAGCCCCATTTGGGGGGGACAGCTAGGAGCCTCTGGGGCCAACGTCCTGACTTTC.

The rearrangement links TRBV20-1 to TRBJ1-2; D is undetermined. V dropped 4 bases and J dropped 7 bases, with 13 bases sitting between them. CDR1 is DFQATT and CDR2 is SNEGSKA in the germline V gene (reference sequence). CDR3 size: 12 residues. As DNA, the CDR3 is TGCAGTGCTAAGGACTTAGCAGGTGGCTACACCTTC. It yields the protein CSAKDLAGGYTF.

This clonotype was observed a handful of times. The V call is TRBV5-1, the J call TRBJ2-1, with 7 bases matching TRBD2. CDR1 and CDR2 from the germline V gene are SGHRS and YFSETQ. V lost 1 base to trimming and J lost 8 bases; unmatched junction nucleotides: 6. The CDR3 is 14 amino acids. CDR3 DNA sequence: TGCGCCAGCAGCTTGTTCGCGGGAGCGGATGAGCAGTTCTTC. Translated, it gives CASSLFAGADEQFF.

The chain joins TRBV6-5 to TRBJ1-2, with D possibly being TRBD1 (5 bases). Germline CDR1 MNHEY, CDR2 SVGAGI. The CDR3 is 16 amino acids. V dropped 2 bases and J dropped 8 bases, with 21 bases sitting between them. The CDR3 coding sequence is TGTGCCAGCAGTTACATCGAGGGGATAGCGAGGGACGGCTACACCTTC. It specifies CASSYIEGIARDGYTF.

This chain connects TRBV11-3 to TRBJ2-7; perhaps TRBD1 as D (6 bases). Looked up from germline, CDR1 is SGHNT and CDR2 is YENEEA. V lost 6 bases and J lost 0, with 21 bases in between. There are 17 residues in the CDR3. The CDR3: CASSKGTSQISSYEQYF. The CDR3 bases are TGTGCCAGCAGTAAGGGGACAAGCCAAATAAGCTCCTACGAGCAGTACTTC.

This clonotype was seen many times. DNA for the CDR3: TGCGCCAGCAGCCAACTAGCGGGTACCTACGAGCAGTACTTC. Its protein product is CASSQLAGTYEQYF. This chain uses TRBV4-3 with TRBJ2-7; 8 bases agree with TRBD2. CDR3 size: 14 residues. V gave up 2 bases and J gave up 2 bases; unmatched junction bases: 2. Germline lookup yields CDR1 LGHNA and CDR2 YSLEER.

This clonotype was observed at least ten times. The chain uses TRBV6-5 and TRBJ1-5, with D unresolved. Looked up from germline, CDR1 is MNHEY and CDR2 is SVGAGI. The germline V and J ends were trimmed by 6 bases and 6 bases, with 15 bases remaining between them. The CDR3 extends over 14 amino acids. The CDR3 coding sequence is TGTGCCAGCAGCGCCATGGGTATTGGTCAGCCCCAGCATTTT. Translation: CASSAMGIGQPQHF.

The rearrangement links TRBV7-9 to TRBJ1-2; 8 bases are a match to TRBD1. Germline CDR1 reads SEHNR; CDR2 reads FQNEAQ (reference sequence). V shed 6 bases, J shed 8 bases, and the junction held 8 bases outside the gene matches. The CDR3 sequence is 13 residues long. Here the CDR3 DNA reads TGTGCCAGCAGACCAGGACAGGGAGAGGGCTACACCTTC. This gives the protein CASRPGQGEGYTF.

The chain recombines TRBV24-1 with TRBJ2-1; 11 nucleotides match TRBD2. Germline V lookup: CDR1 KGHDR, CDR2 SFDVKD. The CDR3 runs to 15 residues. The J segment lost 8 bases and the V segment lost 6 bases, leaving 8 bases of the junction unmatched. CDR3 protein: CATSSGLAGLHEQFF. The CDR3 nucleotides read TGTGCCACCAGTTCCGGACTAGCGGGTCTCCATGAGCAGTTCTTC.